This T cell receptor (beta chain) was captured by sequencing in a study of blood T cell repertoires in COVID-19. Whole-study context: Specimens from acute and convalescent COVID-19 originated in the United States, Italy and Spain. Nucleic acid was either cDNA or gDNA, and it came from T cells, B-cell-depleted T cells, or PBMCs.

Per the authors' pipeline: Amplification from reference gene primers served as the basis for estimated nucleated cell counts. The table came from immunoSEQ multiplex PCR; TCRdb's copy has only in-frame clones and leaves some out. That table furnishes V, J and clone size, whereas the DNA furnished D and trimming. This table holds 73,000 or so clones, 75% to 95% found once. V gave up 1 base and J gave up 2 bases, with 15 bases separating them. This CDR3 has 16 amino acids. What was sequenced was peripheral blood. This TCR was sampled from a human donor with active COVID-19. The donor label of this sample is uncertain. The rearrangement links TRBV5-3 to TRBJ1-1, with a possible D match to TRBD1 (5 bases). TRBV5-3 is placed among ORFs of uncertain function. The CDR3 reads CARSLKGPLRNTEAFF. The CDR3 coding sequence is TGTGCCAGAAGCTTGAAGGGGCCATTGCGAAACACTGAAGCTTTCTTT.